A single sample is the source of the 8 T cell receptor beta chains below, sequenced in a study of patients and donors after allogeneic stem cell transplantation (dated by TCRdb to 2018 to 2021). Library construction relied on RT-PCR. Sequencing used a NextSeq 550. Clones were called with MiXCR by TCRdb after fastp trimmed the public reads at Q25, and only in-frame beta chains were retained. Each entry is one CDR3 protein sequence, shown with its most common DNA and genes. The sample yields roughly 230,000 distinct CDR3 sequences; roughly 13% were counted once. Of the sample, around a tenth falls within the top ten clones. The sample was blood, either unsorted or a sorted T cell fraction (not recorded which). The origin of the receptors is a human donor who was either an allogeneic HSCT recipient or a stem cell or donor lymphocyte infusion donor (not recorded which). It is not recorded whose cells these are; they may come from a transplant donor.

This clonotype was found a few times. V gene TRBV11-2 combines with J gene TRBJ2-3; D assignment may be TRBD1 or TRBD2 (7 bases each). Germline V gives CDR1 SGHAT, CDR2 FQNNGV. The CDR3 consists of 17 residues. Trimming took off 2 bases at V and 8 bases at J, with 23 bases between the two ends. CDR3 in amino acids: CASSLSRGGTVRGTQYF. As DNA, the CDR3 is TGTGCCAGCAGCTTATCGAGGGGAGGGACAGTTCGAGGTACGCAGTATTTT. Using reference TRBV11-2 and TRBJ2-3 for the parts outside the CDR3, the full variable domain is EAGVAQSPRYKIIEKRQSVAFWCNPISGHATLYWYQQILGQGPKLLIQFQNNGVVDDSQLPKDRFSAERLKGVDSTLKIQPAKLEDSAVYLCASSLSRGGTVRGTQYFGPGTRLTVL.

The V call is TRBV21-1, the J call TRBJ2-7; the table gives TRBD1 as D, unverified against the DNA. TRBV21-1 is a pseudogene locus. The CDR3 consists of 16 residues. CDR3 protein: CASSNRGQGGISEQYF. For the CDR3, the DNA is TGTGCCAGCAGCAACAGAGGACAGGGAGGTATTAGCGAGCAGTACTTC.

The chain carries TRBV12-3 or TRBV12-4 and TRBJ1-3; D gene unclear. The ends were cut back, 0 bases at V and 2 bases at J, with 8 bases in the middle. The CDR3 sequence is 15 residues long. The CDR3 DNA reads TGTGCCAGCAGTTTAGCCCTCGGGGCTGGAAACACCATATATTTT. It translates to CASSLALGAGNTIYF.

This clonotype was picked up many times. The chain joins TRBV6-2 or TRBV6-3 to TRBJ1-1; no clear D. The CDR3 consists of 14 residues. Germline lookup yields CDR1 MNHEY and CDR2 SVGEGT. The germline V and J ends were trimmed by 6 bases and 0 bases, with 11 bases remaining between them. This CDR3 is CASSPAGMNTEAFF. The CDR3 DNA is TGTGCCAGCAGCCCGGCGGGGATGAACACTGAAGCTTTCTTT.

This clonotype was seen many times. In DNA, the CDR3 is TGTGCCAGCAGCCGAGGCGGGACCACTGAAGCTTTCTTT. Encoded protein: CASSRGGTTEAFF. The rearrangement uses TRBV12-3 or TRBV12-4 and TRBJ1-1; a possible D gene is TRBD1 (5 bases). This CDR3 comprises 13 residues. The V end was cut by 6 bases, the J end by 4 bases, with 12 bases between.

This clonotype appeared a few times. The chain joins TRBV3-1 to TRBJ2-2; D remains unclear. The V gene's germline CDR1 is LGHDT and CDR2 YNNKEL (reference sequence). CDR3 length equals 14 residues. V was clipped by 7 bases and J by 2 bases, with 11 bases between them. The DNA for the CDR3 is TGTGCCAGCAAGTTGGGGATTAACACCGGGGAGCTGTTTTTT. It is translated as CASKLGINTGELFF.

The table lists this clonotype with a few counts. V gene TRBV19 combines with J gene TRBJ2-1; D not resolved. In germline, CDR1 is LNHDA, CDR2 SQIVND (reference sequence). The CDR3 covers 14 residues. The V and J ends lost 5 bases and 12 bases respectively, with 20 bases between them. CDR3 residues: CASSATATFEAQFF. CDR3 bases: TGTGCCAGTAGTGCTACCGCTACCTTCGAAGCGCAGTTCTTC.

The table lists this clonotype with a few counts. V usage is TRBV2 and J usage is TRBJ2-7; no clear D gene. The CDR3 sequence is 12 residues long. Germline V gene sequence: CDR1 SNHLY, CDR2 FYNNEI. V was pared by 8 bases and J by 0 bases, with 8 bases between. The CDR3 is CASGSDSYEQYF. The DNA of the CDR3 is TGTGCCAGCGGGTCGGACTCCTACGAGCAGTACTTC.